This TCR beta chain was recovered during a study of CD8 T cells in Susac syndrome (dated 2019 in TCRdb). About the investigation overall: Repertoire sequencing was used to test whether CD8+ T cell activation and differentiation in Susac syndrome was antigen driven. Clonality of the CD8+ T cell repertoire was compared between about a dozen healthy donors, about 14 Susac syndrome patients and 15 multiple sclerosis patients.

Findings and caveats that apply to the study as a whole: The number of individuals in the TCR sequencing and HLA analysis was acknowledged as relatively small.

Note on this clonotype: Its antigen remains unidentified. The sample holds no much larger clone one base away, and base qualities are not on file.

High-throughput TCR beta sequencing profiled peripheral blood CD8+ and CD4+ T cells from healthy donors, Susac syndrome patients and multiple sclerosis patients. Treatment-naive patients with stable or active relapsing-remitting disease fulfilling revised McDonald criteria were used as multiple sclerosis controls. Bulk CD8+ and CD4+ T cells were purified magnetically by negative isolation, whereas CD8+ TEMRA cells were enriched by FACS. Blood was drawn into EDTA tubes, processed within 24 hours, and PBMCs were isolated by density gradient centrifugation. PBMCs destined for TCR sequencing were cryopreserved in liquid nitrogen and later thawed in a 37 °C water bath. The sorted or isolated CD4+, CD8+ and CD8+ TEMRA cells reached a purity of at least 90%. RNA was extracted with the RNeasy kit and 0.5 to 1 ug was reverse transcribed using random hexamers. The immunoSEQ multiplex PCR assay, covering 54 Vbeta and 13 Jbeta segments, was used to amplify TCR beta CDR3 regions. PCR amplification bias was corrected using a synthetic template baseline for primer optimization and computational correction. The study's processing was this. Reads were annotated to V, D and J genes according to IMGT and were analyzed with immunoSEQ Analyzer, with only productive sequences retained. Clonality was calculated as one minus the Shannon entropy normalized by log2 of the number of productive unique sequences. For each patient and control, public and private clones were evaluated among the 100 most prevalent clones. Susac-specific clones were defined as absent from healthy and MS cohorts, over a thousand published viral clones and other ImmuneACCESS disease sequences. TCRdb redid the processing of the public reads, applying fastp at Q25 and MiXCR, and retained in-frame beta chains. Each entry merges the rows of one CDR3 protein and shows their most common DNA and genes. Clone size and V and J calls follow TCRdb, not the original study. This sample is represented by around 140,000 distinct CDR3 sequences; over 75% of them were singletons. The ten largest clonotypes hold roughly 0.48% of the sample.

V was cut back by 7 bases and J by 0 bases, leaving a gap of 27 bases between them. The germline V gene gives CDR1 as MDHEN and CDR2 as SYDVKM. Including the terminal cysteine and phenylalanine, the CDR3 comprises 20 residues. Kept here is only the CDR3 DNA, which spans 60 bases and is read in frame from base 1. The chain uses TRBV28 and TRBJ1-4, with a weak D call of TRBD1 (6 bases match). The sequence was obtained from a human donor with multiple sclerosis. Sequenced input: CD8+ T cells from PBMCs. The nucleotide sequence reads as follows: TGTGCCAGCACACCTTTACTGGAAGGGGGTTTTTATCCAACTAATGAAAAACTGTTTTTT. This encodes CASTPLLEGGFYPTNEKLFF.